Shown below are 17 T cell receptor beta chains from a single sample sequenced in a study of cytomegalovirus exposure and HLA in healthy donors. Assay used: immunoSEQ multiplex PCR; TCRdb lists only in-frame clones, some missing. The sample lists around 150,000 clones, about 80% occurring once. Material for sequencing was PBMCs. The receptors shown here come from a man aged 25 to 40 in good health and CMV-seropositive.

Only one count was recorded for this clone. The chain links TRBV5-6 to TRBJ2-5, with D perhaps TRBD2 (5 bases). V lost 1 base and J lost 6, with 25 bases in between. Looked up from germline, CDR1 is SGHDT and CDR2 is YYEEEE. CDR3 length: 18 residues. CDR3 loop: CASSLSGLARASKKTQYF. CDR3 DNA sequence: TGTGCCAGCAGCTTGAGTGGACTCGCTAGGGCTAGTAAAAAGACCCAGTACTTC.

This chain connects TRBV11-2 to TRBJ2-7; 10 positions agree with TRBD1. Unmatched junction bases numbered 4, after V lost 5 bases and J lost 3 bases. The CDR3 spans 14 residues. CDR1 is SGHAT and CDR2 is FQNNGV in the germline V gene. CDR3 amino acids: CASSLDRGSYEQYF. CDR3 nucleotides: TGTGCCAGCAGCCTGGACAGGGGGAGCTACGAGCAGTACTTC.

This clone was recorded once. The chain links TRBV6-1 to TRBJ1-1; D is ambiguous. The CDR3 runs to 13 residues. The V end lost 4 bases, the J end lost 6 bases, and 12 bases lay between the germline ends. Germline-derived CDR1 and CDR2 are MNHNS and SASEGT. The CDR3: CASSADNSPEAFF. DNA for the CDR3: TGTGCCAGCAGTGCCGATAACTCCCCTGAAGCTTTCTTT.

This chain connects TRBV7-9 to TRBJ1-4, with TRBD1 as a possible D gene (6 bases). Germline V gives CDR1 SEHNR, CDR2 FQNEAQ (reference sequence). This CDR3 contains 15 residues. Trimming removed 5 bases from V and 7 bases from J, with 17 bases in between. The DNA for the CDR3 is TGTGCCAGCAGCGCAGCGGGGGCGCGACGTGAAAAACTGTTTTTT. Translating it yields CASSAAGARREKLFF. Full variable domain (outside the CDR3, taken from reference TRBV7-9 and TRBJ1-4): DTGVSQNPRHKITKRGQNVTFRCDPISEHNRLYWYRQTLGQGPEFLTYFQNEAQLEKSRLLSDRFSAERPKGSFSTLEIQRTEQGDSAMYLCASSAAGARREKLFFGSGTQLSVL.

This sequence joins TRBV2 and TRBJ1-2, with D possibly TRBD1 on 6 matching bases. CDR1 is SNHLY and CDR2 is FYNNEI in the germline V gene. Trimming shortened V by 5 bases and J by 8 bases, and 9 bases separated the two germline ends. The CDR3 is 11 residues long. The CDR3 is CASSRGGGYTF. DNA for the CDR3: TGTGCCAGCAGTAGAGGGGGAGGCTACACCTTC.

This rearrangement joins TRBV29-1 to TRBJ2-3, with D possibly TRBD2 on 7 matching bases. V was cut by 2 bases and J by 1 base, with 13 bases left in between. Germline values: CDR1 SQVTM, CDR2 ANQGSEA. The CDR3 has 15 residues. The CDR3 DNA reads TGCAGCGTTGAACCCCGAGGGGGGGGCACAGATACGCAGTATTTT. Encoded protein: CSVEPRGGGTDTQYF.

V is TRBV18 and J is TRBJ1-1; D not resolved. V dropped 2 bases and J dropped 4 bases, with 8 bases sitting between them. This CDR3 contains 13 residues. Germline CDR1 KGHSH, CDR2 LQKENI. The CDR3 spells CASSPARSTEAFF. CDR3 DNA: TGTGCCAGCTCACCAGCGAGATCCACTGAAGCTTTCTTT.

The chain combines TRBV4-1 with TRBJ2-7, with TRBD2 as a possible D gene (5 bases). The CDR3 contains 14 residues. Trimming took off 6 bases at V and 0 bases at J, with 12 bases between the two ends. Germline CDR1 reads MGHRA; CDR2 reads YSYEKL. CDR3 DNA: TGCGCCAGCAGGAGGACGGGGAGCTCCTACGAGCAGTACTTC. It specifies CASRRTGSSYEQYF.

The chain recombines TRBV5-6 with TRBJ2-2; D might be TRBD2 (5 bases). Germline V gene sequence: CDR1 SGHDT, CDR2 YYEEEE. The CDR3 length is 17 residues. Trimming stripped 4 bases from V and 2 bases from J, with 18 bases between. The DNA for the CDR3 is TGTGCCAGCAGCGTACTTTTGCCGGGATCCAACACCGGGGAGCTGTTTTTT. This translates into CASSVLLPGSNTGELFF.

The rearrangement links TRBV25-1 to TRBJ1-1; D is possibly TRBD1 (6 bases). V dropped 1 base and J dropped 2 bases, with 11 bases sitting between them. The CDR3 loop spans 15 amino acids. Germline V gives CDR1 MGHDK, CDR2 SYGVNS. CDR3 loop: CASSESRQANTEAFF. The CDR3 coding sequence is TGTGCCAGCAGTGAATCCCGACAGGCCAACACTGAAGCTTTCTTT.

V is TRBV9 and J is TRBJ1-6; D gene unclear. The V end lost 2 bases, the J end lost 9 bases, and 9 bases lay between the germline ends. The CDR3 covers 13 residues. Germline CDR1 is SGDLS and CDR2 is YYNGEE. CDR3: CASSVQVGSPLHF. CDR3 DNA: TGTGCCAGCAGCGTTCAGGTTGGTTCACCCCTCCACTTT. Looking up the rest from reference TRBV9 and TRBJ1-6 gives the full variable domain: DSGVTQTPKHLITATGQRVTLRCSPRSGDLSVYWYQQSLDQGLQFLIQYYNGEERAKGNILERFSAQQFPDLHSELNLSSLELGDSALYFCASSVQVGSPLHFGNGTRLTVT.

The V and J genes are TRBV5-1 and TRBJ1-3; 8 bases fit TRBD1. The trim removed 4 bases at V and 4 bases at J, leaving 7 bases unmatched. Germline assignment: CDR1 SGHRS and CDR2 YFSETQ. The CDR3 totals 15 residues. CDR3 nucleotide sequence: TGCGCCAGCAGCCCGCCACAGGGGGACGGAAACACCATATATTTT. Translating it yields CASSPPQGDGNTIYF.

This chain links TRBV19 with TRBJ1-2; perhaps TRBD1 as D (6 bases). V shed 3 bases and J shed 4 bases, with 12 bases lying between them. This CDR3 region has 14 residues. Germline V CDR1 and CDR2: LNHDA, SQIVND (reference sequence). Here the CDR3 reads CASSIGTLPYGYTF. CDR3 DNA sequence: TGTGCCAGTAGTATCGGGACACTACCCTATGGCTACACCTTC.

V usage is TRBV9 and J usage is TRBJ2-1, with TRBD1 matching 7 bases. CDR3 length: 19 amino acids. The ends lost 4 bases at V and 7 bases at J; junction bases unmatched: 23. Looked up from germline, CDR1 is SGDLS and CDR2 is YYNGEE. The chain's CDR3 is CASSSSPGQAERVANEQFF. The CDR3 bases are TGTGCCAGCAGCTCTAGCCCCGGACAGGCCGAAAGGGTAGCGAATGAGCAGTTCTTC. Together with reference TRBV9 and TRBJ2-1, the CDR3 gives the full variable domain: DSGVTQTPKHLITATGQRVTLRCSPRSGDLSVYWYQQSLDQGLQFLIQYYNGEERAKGNILERFSAQQFPDLHSELNLSSLELGDSALYFCASSSSPGQAERVANEQFFGPGTRLTVL.

This chain joins TRBV7-2 and TRBJ1-2; 8 positions agree with TRBD1. CDR1 and CDR2 (germline): SGHTA, FQGNSA. V was pared by 5 bases and J by 8 bases, with 7 bases of the junction left unmatched. CDR3 length equals 13 residues. CDR3 region: CASSALQGVGYTF. The CDR3 DNA reads as TGTGCCAGCAGCGCGCTACAGGGGGTGGGCTACACCTTC.

The chain is built from TRBV6-5 and TRBJ2-5, with D maybe TRBD2 (5 bases). Trimming took off 0 bases at V and 1 base at J, with 9 bases between the two ends. From germline, CDR1 is MNHEY and CDR2 SVGAGI. The CDR3 covers 15 residues. In DNA, the CDR3 is TGTGCCAGCAGTTACTCGCCCAGCGGCCAAGAGACCCAGTACTTC. This gives the protein CASSYSPSGQETQYF.

J is TRBJ1-3 and V is TRBV9; D might be TRBD1 (5 bases). Germline V gene sequence: CDR1 SGDLS, CDR2 YYNGEE. Trimming stripped 1 base from V and 1 base from J, with 12 bases between. The CDR3 has 16 amino acids. The CDR3 sequence is CASSVQGALSGNTIYF. CDR3 coding DNA: TGTGCCAGCAGCGTACAGGGTGCTCTATCTGGAAACACCATATATTTT.